What follows is one T cell receptor beta chain and its context. Authors' methods: Cell counts per sample came from amplifying reference gene primers. Repertoires were generated with immunoSEQ multiplex PCR, while TCRdb's copy carries only in-frame clones and drops some. V and J calls and clone size are given by that table; D and trimming were obtained from the DNA. The table includes fewer than 40,000 clones, 60% to 85% detected once. This sample is part of a study of blood T cell repertoires in COVID-19. At the level of the study: Samples came from the United States, Italy and Spain, spanning acute and convalescent COVID-19. T cells, B-cell-depleted T cells, or PBMCs supplied cDNA or gDNA.

Germline V gene sequence: CDR1 MNHEY, CDR2 SVGAGI. V lost 0 bases, J lost 9 bases, and 4 bases stayed unmatched. This CDR3 comprises 14 residues. The chain carries TRBV6-5 and TRBJ2-1, with TRBD2 identical over 8 bases. The TCR originated in a man aged 55 to 70 with active COVID-19. Sequencing used peripheral blood. The CDR3 DNA reads as TGTGCCAGCAGTTACTCGAGCGGGAGTGGTGAGCAGTTCTTC. This translates into CASSYSSGSGEQFF.